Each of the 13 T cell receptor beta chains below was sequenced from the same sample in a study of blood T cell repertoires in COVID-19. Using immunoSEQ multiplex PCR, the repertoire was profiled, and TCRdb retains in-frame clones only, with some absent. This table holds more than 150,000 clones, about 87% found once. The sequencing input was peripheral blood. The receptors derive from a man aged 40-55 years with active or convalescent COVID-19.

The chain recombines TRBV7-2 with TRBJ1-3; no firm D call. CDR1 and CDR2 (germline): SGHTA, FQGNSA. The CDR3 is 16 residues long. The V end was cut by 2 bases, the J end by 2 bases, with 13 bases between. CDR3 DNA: TGTGCCAGCAGCTTAAATCGGGGTGGGGCTGGAAACACCATATATTTT. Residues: CASSLNRGGAGNTIYF.

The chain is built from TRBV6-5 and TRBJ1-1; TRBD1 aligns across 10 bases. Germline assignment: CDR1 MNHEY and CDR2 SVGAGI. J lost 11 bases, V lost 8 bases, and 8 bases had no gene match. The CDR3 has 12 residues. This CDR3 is CASEGQGRDAFF. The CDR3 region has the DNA TGTGCCAGCGAGGGACAGGGGAGGGACGCTTTCTTT.

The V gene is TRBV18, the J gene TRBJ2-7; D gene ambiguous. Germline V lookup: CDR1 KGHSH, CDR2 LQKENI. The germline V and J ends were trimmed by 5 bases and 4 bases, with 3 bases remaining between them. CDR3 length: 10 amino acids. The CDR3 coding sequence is TGTGCCAGCTCATCTTACGAGCAGTACTTC. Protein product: CASSSYEQYF.

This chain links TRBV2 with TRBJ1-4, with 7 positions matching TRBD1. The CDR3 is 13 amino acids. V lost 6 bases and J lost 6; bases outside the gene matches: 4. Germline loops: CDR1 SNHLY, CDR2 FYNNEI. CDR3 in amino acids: CASRTGYHEKLFF. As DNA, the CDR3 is TGTGCCAGCAGGACAGGGTACCATGAAAAACTGTTTTTT.

DNA of the CDR3: TGCGCCAGCAGCCGGCCCCGGCACAGGGTAGAAGATACGCAGTATTTT. Residues: CASSRPRHRVEDTQYF. The chain combines TRBV5-1 with TRBJ2-3, with a tentative D call TRBD1 (6 bases). V lost 4 bases and J lost 5, with 20 bases in between. This CDR3 contains 16 residues. The germline V gene encodes CDR1 SGHRS and CDR2 YFSETQ. The full variable domain, in which reference TRBV5-1 and TRBJ2-3 provide the parts outside the CDR3, is KAGVTQTPRYLIKTRGQQVTLSCSPISGHRSVSWYQQTPGQGLQFLFEYFSETQRNKGNFPGRFSGRQFSNSRSEMNVSTLELGDSALYLCASSRPRHRVEDTQYFGPGTRLTVL.

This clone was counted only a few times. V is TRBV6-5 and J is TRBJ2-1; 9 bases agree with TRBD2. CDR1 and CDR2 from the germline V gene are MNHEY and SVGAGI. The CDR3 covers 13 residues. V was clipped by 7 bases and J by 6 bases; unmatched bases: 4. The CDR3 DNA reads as TGTGCCAGCATCGCGGGGGGGCCCAATGAGCAGTTCTTC. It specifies CASIAGGPNEQFF.

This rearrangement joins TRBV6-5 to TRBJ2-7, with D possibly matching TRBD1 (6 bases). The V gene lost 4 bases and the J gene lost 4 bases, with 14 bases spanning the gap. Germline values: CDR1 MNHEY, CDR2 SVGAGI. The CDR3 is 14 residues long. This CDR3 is CASSSRQAIYEQYF. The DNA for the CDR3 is TGTGCCAGCAGTTCCCGACAGGCAATATACGAGCAGTACTTC.

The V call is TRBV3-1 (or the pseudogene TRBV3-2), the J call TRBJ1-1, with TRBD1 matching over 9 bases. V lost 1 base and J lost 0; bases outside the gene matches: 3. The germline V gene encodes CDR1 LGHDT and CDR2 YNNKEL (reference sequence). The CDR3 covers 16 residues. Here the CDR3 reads CASSQAGQGLNTEAFF. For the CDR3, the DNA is TGTGCCAGCAGCCAAGCCGGACAGGGGTTGAACACTGAAGCTTTCTTT.

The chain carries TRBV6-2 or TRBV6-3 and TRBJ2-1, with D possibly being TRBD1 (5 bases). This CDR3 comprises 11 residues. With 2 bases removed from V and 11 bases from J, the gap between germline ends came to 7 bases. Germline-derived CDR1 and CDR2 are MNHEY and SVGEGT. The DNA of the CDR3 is TGTGCCAGCAGTTACGGGGCGAAGCAGTTCTTC. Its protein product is CASSYGAKQFF.

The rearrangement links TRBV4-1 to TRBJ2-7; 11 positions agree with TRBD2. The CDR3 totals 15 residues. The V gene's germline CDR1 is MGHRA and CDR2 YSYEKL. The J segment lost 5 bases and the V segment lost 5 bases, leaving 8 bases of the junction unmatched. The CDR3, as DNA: TGCGCCAGCAGCGTGCTAGCGGGGGGAGATAACGAGCAGTACTTC. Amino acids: CASSVLAGGDNEQYF.

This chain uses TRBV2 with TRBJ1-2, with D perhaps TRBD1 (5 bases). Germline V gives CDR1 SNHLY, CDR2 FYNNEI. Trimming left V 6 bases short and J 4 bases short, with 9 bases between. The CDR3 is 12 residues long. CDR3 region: CASRGRFYGYTF. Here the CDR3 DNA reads TGTGCCAGCAGGGGGCGGTTCTATGGCTACACCTTC.

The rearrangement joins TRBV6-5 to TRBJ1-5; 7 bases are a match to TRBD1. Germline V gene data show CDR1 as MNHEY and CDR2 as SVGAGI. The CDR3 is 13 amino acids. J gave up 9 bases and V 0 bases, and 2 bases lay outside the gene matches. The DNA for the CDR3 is TGTGCCAGCAGTTACTCGACAGGGAGGCCCCAGCATTTT. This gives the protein CASSYSTGRPQHF.

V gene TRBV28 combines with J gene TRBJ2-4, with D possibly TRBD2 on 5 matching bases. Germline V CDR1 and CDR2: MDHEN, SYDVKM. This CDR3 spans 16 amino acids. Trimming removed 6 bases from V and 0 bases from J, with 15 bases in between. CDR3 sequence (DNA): TGTGCCAGCAGAGATACTTCTAGCCTAGCCAAAAACATTCAGTACTTC. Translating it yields CASRDTSSLAKNIQYF. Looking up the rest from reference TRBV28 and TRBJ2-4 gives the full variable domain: DVKVTQSSRYLVKRTGEKVFLECVQDMDHENMFWYRQDPGLGLRLIYFSYDVKMKEKGDIPEGYSVSREKKERFSLILESASTNQTSMYLCASRDTSSLAKNIQYFGAGTRLSVL.